This is a list of T cell receptor beta chains from one sample in a study of response to subunit inactivated influenza vaccine. One entry per CDR3 protein, called by TCRdb with MiXCR from the RT-PCR reads. The data show around 760,000 distinct CDR3 sequences, with over 11% seen just once and around 6.5% held by the top ten. The material was PBMCs from blood, obtained around two weeks before vaccination. All receptors come from a man in his forties or fifties who received an inactivated influenza vaccine. The conserved cysteine and the conserved F or W are not part of the CDR3 here. The size of a clone is reported for some rows only, either as once, few or many, or as a class for expanded clones.

>TRBV12-3/TRBV12-4|TRBJ1-3|-
ASQSPGSSGNTIY
>TRBV30|TRBJ1-3|-
AWSVRGRYTLSGNTIY
>TRBV7-2|TRBJ1-4|-
ASSSIRGVNEKLF
>TRBV14|TRBJ2-7|few
ASSPGTGAEQY
>TRBV7-2|TRBJ2-1|once
ASSLGRGLVYEQF
>TRBV12-3/TRBV12-4|TRBJ2-5|few
ASSFIGGWETQY
>TRBV15|TRBJ2-7|few
ATSRDKTNSYEQY
>TRBV4-2|TRBJ2-5|-
ASSRDGRETQY
>TRBV5-1|TRBJ1-1|many
ASSVTGSEAF
>TRBV7-9|TRBJ2-6|few
ASSTTFGTVNVLT
>TRBV18|TRBJ2-7|many
ASSFGQALNEQY
>TRBV6-2/TRBV6-3|TRBJ2-1|-
ASSYTVSNEQF
>TRBV29-1|TRBJ2-3|few
SVEDGGDTQY
>TRBV5-6|TRBJ1-1|-
ASSITGTGNTEAF
>TRBV30|TRBJ1-5|-
AWSVLGGNQPQH
>TRBV28|TRBJ2-2|-
ASSSPRASGRRSDTGELF
>TRBV29-1|TRBJ1-2|once
SVENSYGYT
>TRBV12-3/TRBV12-4|TRBJ1-5|many
ASSPSGDPFNQPQH
>TRBV6-5|TRBJ1-2|few
ASSYGGGPGYGYT
>TRBV12-3/TRBV12-4|TRBJ2-7|few
ASSTSGVMGYEQY
>TRBV7-8|TRBJ2-7|-
ASSLTSGRDYEQY
>TRBV29-1|TRBJ2-2|-
SVGGGLNTGELF
>TRBV7-9|TRBJ1-1|-
ASSLGGGREAF
>TRBV20-1|TRBJ2-7|many
SAKGILAAYEQY
>TRBV27|TRBJ2-1|-
ASSLTAGGKEQF
>TRBV28|TRBJ1-6|-
ASSPGQGAGSPLH
>TRBV5-1|TRBJ1-1|-
ASSLGGDSKSF
>TRBV7-3|TRBJ2-1|-
ASSLTGTRNNEQF
>TRBV29-1|TRBJ1-1|few
SVERAGLGTEAF